Reported below is one T cell receptor (beta chain). In this sample, this clonotype turned up many times. What this receptor recognizes is not known. Per-nucleotide qualities are absent, and no much larger clonotype sits a single base away. The data derive from a study of T cells in Graves' hyperthyroidism and ophthalmopathy (dated by TCRdb to about 2019). The study in broad terms: Peripheral blood samples were taken at initial diagnosis, before any treatment was given. To identify TCR V-J signatures that set the groups apart, the researchers used a discovery cohort of more than 95 patients, made up of under 45 with Graves' ophthalmopathy and 57 with stable Graves' hyperthyroidism. The 95 to 100 discovery patients were randomly divided into training and test sets at a 7:3 ratio. Once sampling was done, hyperthyroidism patients were given methimazole at a starting dose of 30 mg daily, whereas ophthalmopathy patients were given high-dose intravenous methylprednisolone. Prospective prediction of ophthalmopathy was tested in an independent validation cohort of 18 to 20 hyperthyroidism patients and 17 patients who later progressed to ophthalmopathy. TCR Vbeta CDR3 sequencing of some 140 peripheral blood samples (43 ophthalmopathy, 75 or so hyperthyroidism and roughly 17 progressor patients) is reported in the paper. Thyroid tissue and blood T-cell repertoires from roughly six Graves' hyperthyroidism patients were also compared in the study.

General study outcomes and caveats: No statistical method was used to fix the sample size in advance, and group allocation was not hidden from the investigators. A 13 V-J signature model separated ophthalmopathy from stable hyperthyroidism, with 87.88% sensitivity and roughly 81% specificity in cross-validation and 80%/75% in testing. In validation, progression to ophthalmopathy was predicted by the model with 70.59% sensitivity and just over 72% specificity, a median of about 6 months before onset. Most expanded thyroid clonotypes (frequency above 0.001) were also detected in blood, suggesting blood repertoires may reflect thyroid immune responses.

The TCR beta CDR3 regions were amplified from the RNA transcripts. The first round of RT-PCR for the TCR CDR3 was performed with the HTBI primer set and the Qiagen OneStep RT-PCR kit. The libraries were constructed in a second round of multiplex PCR and then size-selected and purified. The libraries were sequenced on an Illumina HiSeq2000 using paired-end 100 bp reads. In the source study's methods: SOAPnuke was used to process the raw data, removing reads that contained adapters or uncalled bases, had a mean Phred below 15, or lacked an exact match to the constant primer or identifier. COPE v1.2.5 was used to merge the high-quality paired reads, and each unique nucleotide sequence was defined as a clonotype. MiTCR v1.1 was used to align the clonotypes against IMGT TRBV, TRBD and TRBJ reference segments. Only V-J combinations with frequency above 0.0001, covering 99.2% of repertoires, were analysed. A TCS score was defined as the ratio of F50 (clonal expansion) to E x V (chaos), with BLOSUM62-based TCRdist applied between CDR3 peptides within each V-J. Welch's t-statistics and random forest reduced fewer than 600 V-J features to 13, which were used in a naive Bayes classifier (R e1071). TCRdb reanalyzed the raw reads on its own, using fastp at Q25 for trimming and MiXCR for clone calling, and kept in-frame beta chains. Identical CDR3 proteins give one entry, which carries the most common genes and DNA. None of the V and J calls come from the authors' own analysis; TCRdb made them. The sample has hundreds of thousands of distinct CDR3 sequences on record, about 17% of them singletons. The ten largest clones capture around 3.9% of the sample.

A patient counted as having stable Graves' hyperthyroidism if no progression to ophthalmopathy occurred over 18 months of follow-up. The hyperthyroidism patients were between 18 and 65 years old and newly diagnosed, with a disease duration of less than 2 months. Patients with uncontrolled infections, other autoimmune diseases, pregnancy or lactation were excluded. Clinical symptoms, serum thyroxine and TRAb, thyroid ultrasound, and orbital computed tomography formed the basis for the diagnoses. Ficoll-Paque density gradient centrifugation was used to isolate PBMCs from around 9.1 ml of fresh peripheral blood. Total RNA was extracted with Trizol reagent, and quality was checked on an Agilent 2100 Bioanalyzer. For CDR1 and CDR2, the germline V gene lists MDHEN and SYDVKM. Taken from cysteine to phenylalanine, the CDR3 has 15 residues. Only the CDR3 portion is preserved as DNA: 45 bases, with reading frame beginning at the first base. Relative to germline, V is missing 2 bases and J is missing 6 bases, with 7 bases of the junction outside any gene match.

The sequencing sample was made of blood. The origin of this receptor is a woman in her twenties or thirties with Graves' hyperthyroidism. This chain is built from TRBV28 and TRBJ2-7; TRBD1 fits 10 bases in the junction. Read as DNA, the sequence is TGTGCCAGCAGTTTAATAGGGGACAGGGGCCCCGAGCAGTACTTC. This yields the protein CASSLIGDRGPEQYF.